The rows below give T cell receptor beta chains drawn from one sample of a study of blood T cell repertoires in COVID-19. Clones were sequenced by immunoSEQ multiplex PCR, and TCRdb holds only the in-frame ones, with some missing. Of some 89,000 clones in the sample, roughly 86% are singletons; the top ten hold 0.95% to 1.5%. Sequencing used peripheral blood. These receptors came from a woman over 75 with acute or convalescent COVID-19. Both conserved end residues are part of each CDR3. The order of the fields is clone size, V gene, J gene, D gene, CDR3 DNA, CDR3 protein. D genes are given only for firm matches. Size values are once, few and many counts, or a class for expanded clones, and some rows have none.

few	TRBV2	TRBJ1-6	NA	TGTGCCAGCTCGTATAATTCACCCCTCCACTTT	CASSYNSPLHF
NA	TRBV5-1	TRBJ1-1	TRBD1	TGCGCCAGCAGCTTGGAGGGACAGGGGACTGAAGCTTTCTTT	CASSLEGQGTEAFF
NA	TRBV28	TRBJ1-1	TRBD1	TGTGCCAGCTTACTTCGGGACAGGTACAACACTGAAGCTTTCTTT	CASLLRDRYNTEAFF
NA	TRBV9	TRBJ1-2	NA	TGTGCCAGCAGCGACAGCCTGGGCACGCTATACTATGGCTACACCTTC	CASSDSLGTLYYGYTF
once	TRBV9	TRBJ2-5	TRBD1	TGTGCCAGCAGCGGGACAGGGGGCCGGGAGACCCAGTACTTC	CASSGTGGRETQYF
few	TRBV4-1	TRBJ1-1	NA	TGCGCCAGCAGCCAAAAGGGAGGGGGTCCCCCCCACACTGAAGCTTTCTTT	CASSQKGGGPPHTEAFF
once	TRBV7-9	TRBJ2-7	NA	TGTGCCAGCAGCTTAGAACTCGAGCAGTACTTC	CASSLELEQYF
NA	TRBV11-2	TRBJ1-4	NA	TGTGCCAGCAGCTTGCAGGGGACCACTAATGAAAAACTGTTTTTT	CASSLQGTTNEKLFF
NA	TRBV5-1	TRBJ2-5	NA	TGCGCCAGCAGCGCCACTCCCTCTCAAGGGGAAGAGACCCAGTACTTC	CASSATPSQGEETQYF
NA	TRBV27	TRBJ1-1	NA	TGTGCCAGCAGTTCTTTATCGGTGAACACTGAAGCTTTCTTT	CASSSLSVNTEAFF
NA	TRBV7-2	TRBJ2-1	TRBD2	TGTGCCAGCAGCTTAGATAGCGGGAGTCTGGGGAATGAGCAGTTCTTC	CASSLDSGSLGNEQFF
NA	TRBV28	TRBJ1-2	TRBD1	TGTGCCAGCAGTTTAGGGACAGGGTTCAGCTATGGCTACACCTTC	CASSLGTGFSYGYTF
NA	TRBV7-2	TRBJ2-1	TRBD2	TGTGCCAGCAGCACATACGGGGGGTCCCCAATGGAGCAGTTCTTC	CASSTYGGSPMEQFF
NA	TRBV6-1	TRBJ1-2	NA	TGTGCCAGCAGTGAAGGGGCCATGCTTGGCTATGGCTACACCTTC	CASSEGAMLGYGYTF
NA	TRBV5-4	TRBJ2-1	TRBD1	TGTGCCAGCAGCTTGGGACAGGGACCCTACAATGAGCAGTTCTTC	CASSLGQGPYNEQFF
NA	TRBV10-3	TRBJ1-2	NA	TGTGCCATCACCCCGGGGAACTATGGCTACACCTTC	CAITPGNYGYTF
NA	TRBV19	TRBJ1-3	NA	TGTGCCAGTAGCACTGACAGCTCTGGAAACACCATATATTTT	CASSTDSSGNTIYF
NA	TRBV5-1	TRBJ1-4	TRBD1	TGCGCCAGCAGCCCCGGACAGGGGTTAGTAACAACTAATGAAAAACTGTTTTTT	CASSPGQGLVTTNEKLFF
once	TRBV2	TRBJ1-1	TRBD1	TGTGCCAGCTATGCAGACAGGGCGGATGAAGCTTTCTTT	CASYADRADEAFF
NA	TRBV19	TRBJ2-2	TRBD1	TGTGCCAGTAGTGCGCCGGGACAGAGCCAGAGGGAGCTGTTTTTT	CASSAPGQSQRELFF
NA	TRBV5-1	TRBJ2-5	NA	TGCGCCAGCAGCTGGGGCCCGGTGGGAGAGACCCAGTACTTC	CASSWGPVGETQYF
NA	TRBV3-1/TRBV3-2	TRBJ2-7	NA	TGTGCCAGCAGCCAACCCAGGGGCCCTCTCAACGAGCAGTACTTC	CASSQPRGPLNEQYF
NA	TRBV11-2	TRBJ2-7	NA	TGTGCCAGCAGGAGGGGGGGCGGGCGCGCCTACGAGCAGTACTTC	CASRRGGGRAYEQYF
NA	TRBV28	TRBJ1-1	TRBD1	TGTGCCAGCAGCCCGACAGGGAGTAGGACTGAAGCTTTCTTT	CASSPTGSRTEAFF
NA	TRBV5-4	TRBJ2-2	TRBD2	TGTGCCAGCAGCTCGGGACTACACACCGGGGAGCTGTTTTTT	CASSSGLHTGELFF
few	TRBV14	TRBJ2-1	TRBD2	TGTGCCAGCAGCCCGATAGCGGGAGGTCCTCAATATGAGCAGTTCTTC	CASSPIAGGPQYEQFF
NA	TRBV19	TRBJ2-1	NA	TGTGCCAGTAGTAAACAGCAGTACAATGAGCAGTTCTTC	CASSKQQYNEQFF
few	TRBV6-5	TRBJ2-7	TRBD1	TGTGCCAGCAGAAGTGGACAGGGGATCCACGAGCAGTACTTC	CASRSGQGIHEQYF
once	TRBV19	TRBJ1-2	TRBD1	TGTGCCAGTAGTCTGCAAGGGACAGGGAGTAGAGGCTACACCTTC	CASSLQGTGSRGYTF
NA	TRBV29-1	TRBJ1-4	TRBD1	TGCAGCGTTCCTGGACAGGGCGTCCATGAAAAACTGTTTTTT	CSVPGQGVHEKLFF
NA	TRBV6-1	TRBJ2-7	NA	TGTGCCAGCAGTGAATCCCAGTTCCGGGTCCTCAGGGGCGGAGATAAGGGGCCACTCAACTTC	CASSESQFRVLRGGDKGPLNF
NA	TRBV27	TRBJ2-4	NA	TGTGCCAGCAGCGCCGGGGGTCGGCCAGCTCAGTACTTC	CASSAGGRPAQYF
NA	TRBV11-2	TRBJ2-3	NA	TGTGCCAGCAGCTTTGCGGGGGCAGGCACAGATACGCAGTATTTT	CASSFAGAGTDTQYF
once	TRBV29-1	TRBJ1-1	TRBD1	TGCAGCGTAGACAGGGGGGGGAACACTGAAGCTTTCTTT	CSVDRGGNTEAFF
NA	TRBV7-8	TRBJ2-3	TRBD2	TGTGCCAGCAGCCCCCCTAGCGGGAAGGCAGATACGCAGTATTTT	CASSPPSGKADTQYF
NA	TRBV6-2/TRBV6-3	TRBJ1-4	TRBD1	TGTGCCAGCAGTGAGAGGACAGGGGGCCGCGAAAAACTGTTTTTT	CASSERTGGREKLFF
NA	TRBV19	TRBJ2-7	TRBD2	TGTGCCAGTAGTATAGGCGCGGGAGGCACCTACGAGCAGTACTTC	CASSIGAGGTYEQYF
NA	TRBV12-3/TRBV12-4	TRBJ2-7	NA	TGTGCCAGCAGTCGCGCCTTTTATGACGAGCAGTACTTC	CASSRAFYDEQYF
NA	TRBV6-6	TRBJ1-3	TRBD1	TGTGCCAGCAGTCAACTAGGGGGCCTCGCATTGTCCAACTCTGGAAACACCATATATTTT	CASSQLGGLALSNSGNTIYF
NA	TRBV3-1/TRBV3-2	TRBJ2-1	TRBD2	TGTGCCAGCAGCCCGTACTACCTAGCGGGAGGGCCTAATGAGCAGTTCTTC	CASSPYYLAGGPNEQFF
NA	TRBV7-8	TRBJ2-7	TRBD2	TGTGCCAGCAGCGTAAGACTAGCGGGCACCTACGAGCAGTACTTC	CASSVRLAGTYEQYF